The T cell receptor (beta chain) described here comes from a study of T cell changes during pregnancy in multiple sclerosis. Sequencing was performed with immunoSEQ multiplex PCR; in TCRdb, only in-frame clones are kept and a portion is missing. The data hold under 55,000 clones, with 93% observed a single time. Trimming left V 0 bases short and J 0 bases short, with 9 bases between. This CDR3 is built from 15 residues. CDR1 and CDR2 from the germline V gene are GTSNPN and SVGIG (reference sequence). This receptor was obtained from a female donor with multiple sclerosis, enrolled in a pregnancy study. The rearrangement uses TRBV30 and TRBJ1-3; D ambiguous. Sequenced here: peripheral blood, sampled in the second trimester of pregnancy. The CDR3, as DNA: TGTGCCTGGAGTGTAGCGGGGAGCTCTGGAAACACCATATATTTT. Translation: CAWSVAGSSGNTIYF. Filled out from reference TRBV30 and TRBJ1-3, the complete variable domain reads SQTIHQWPATLVQPVGSPLSLECTVEGTSNPNLYWYRQAAGRGLQLLFYSVGIGQISSEVPQNLSASRPQDRQFILSSKKLLLSDSGFYLCAWSVAGSSGNTIYFGEGSWLTVV.